This is a list of T cell receptor beta chains from one sample in a study of glioma-infiltrating T cells. TCRdb independently ran MiXCR on the multiplex PCR reads; one entry per CDR3 protein. The sample includes 300,000 to 450,000 distinct CDR3 sequences, 41% of them seen just once. The material sequenced was glioma tissue, nonneoplastic brain tissue, or PBMCs (not recorded which). These TCRs come from a human donor with low-grade glioma or glioblastoma, undergoing nonglioma brain surgery, or in good health (not recorded which). CDR3s include the opening cysteine and the closing phenylalanine or tryptophan. Each record gives: CDR3 length, clone size, J gene, D gene, V gene, CDR3 DNA, CDR3 protein. D genes are given only for firm matches. Where a row states a size, it is once, few, many or the class of an expanded clone; other rows omit it.

17,.,TRBJ2-1,TRBD1,TRBV20-1,TGCAGTGCTAGAGACCCCTTCCGGGACAGGGGTAGCAATGAGCAGTTCTTC,CSARDPFRDRGSNEQFF
11,few,TRBJ2-1,.,TRBV20-1,TGCAGTGCCTGGGATGGGAATGAGCAGTTCTTC,CSAWDGNEQFF
16,many,TRBJ2-3,TRBD2,TRBV15,TGTGCCACCAGCAGAGTTGGGACTAGAAGCACAGATACGCAGTATTTT,CATSRVGTRSTDTQYF
14,few,TRBJ2-3,TRBD2,TRBV7-2,TGTGCCAGCAGCCCGACCGGGGGGACAGATACGCAGTATTTT,CASSPTGGTDTQYF
16,few,TRBJ1-2,.,TRBV6-1,TGTGCCAGCAGTGAAACCAGAGGGCTTGCTAACTATGGCTACACCTTC,CASSETRGLANYGYTF
17,.,TRBJ2-1,.,TRBV7-6,TGTGCCAGCAGCTTATATTTGGCGGGAACTCCCTACAATGAGCAGTTCTTC,CASSLYLAGTPYNEQFF
17,.,TRBJ2-1,TRBD2,TRBV4-1,TGCGCCAGCAGCCGCGGGACTACGCGGGGGAGAAACAATGAGCAGTCCTTC,CASSRGTTRGRNNEQSF
16,.,TRBJ2-5,TRBD1,TRBV27,TGTGCCAGCAGTCCCGGGACAGGGGGCTTCGGGGAGACCCAGTACTTC,CASSPGTGGFGETQYF
16,few,TRBJ1-2,TRBD1,TRBV7-3,TGTGCCAGCAGCCCTCGTCACAGGGGGCAGGACTATGGCTACACCTTC,CASSPRHRGQDYGYTF
13,.,TRBJ2-5,TRBD1,TRBV20-1,TGCAGCGTTGAGGACAGGTTGCACGAGACCCAGTACTTC,CSVEDRLHETQYF
14,.,TRBJ2-3,.,TRBV15,TGTGCCACCAAGACCCATGGGGGGACAGATACGCAGTATTTT,CATKTHGGTDTQYF
14,many,TRBJ2-3,.,TRBV28,TGTGCCAGCAGTTTAGGGGTGGATGTTGACTCACAGTATTTT,CASSLGVDVDSQYF
13,many,TRBJ1-1,.,TRBV6-2/TRBV6-3,TGTGCCAGCAGTTACGTAGAGAACACTGAAGCTTTCTTT,CASSYVENTEAFF
14,.,TRBJ2-4,.,TRBV20-1,TGCAGTGCTAGAGATATGGGGGAAGGTGACATTCAGTACTTC,CSARDMGEGDIQYF
14,.,TRBJ2-1,TRBD2,TRBV29-1,TGCAGCGCCCTGGGGGGGGGCTCCTACAATGAGCAGTTCTTC,CSALGGGSYNEQFF
14,few,TRBJ2-7,.,TRBV18,TGTGCCAGCTCACCTGAAGGCGACTCCTACGAGCAGTACTTC,CASSPEGDSYEQYF
17,.,TRBJ2-7,TRBD2,TRBV7-9,TGTGCCAGCAGCCCCCTAGGGACTAGCGGTACTACCTACGAGCAGTACTTC,CASSPLGTSGTTYEQYF
15,many,TRBJ2-1,.,TRBV6-1,TGTGCCAGCAATAAAAGGACGGACACCTACAATGAGCAGTTCTTC,CASNKRTDTYNEQFF
14,once,TRBJ2-3,.,TRBV6-2/TRBV6-3,TGTGCCGCGGGGGCGGCTACGCCCACAGATAGGCAGTATTTT,CAAGAATPTDRQYF
13,many,TRBJ1-1,.,TRBV6-1,TGTGCCAGCACTAGGGACCGGTGGACTGAAGCTTTCTTT,CASTRDRWTEAFF